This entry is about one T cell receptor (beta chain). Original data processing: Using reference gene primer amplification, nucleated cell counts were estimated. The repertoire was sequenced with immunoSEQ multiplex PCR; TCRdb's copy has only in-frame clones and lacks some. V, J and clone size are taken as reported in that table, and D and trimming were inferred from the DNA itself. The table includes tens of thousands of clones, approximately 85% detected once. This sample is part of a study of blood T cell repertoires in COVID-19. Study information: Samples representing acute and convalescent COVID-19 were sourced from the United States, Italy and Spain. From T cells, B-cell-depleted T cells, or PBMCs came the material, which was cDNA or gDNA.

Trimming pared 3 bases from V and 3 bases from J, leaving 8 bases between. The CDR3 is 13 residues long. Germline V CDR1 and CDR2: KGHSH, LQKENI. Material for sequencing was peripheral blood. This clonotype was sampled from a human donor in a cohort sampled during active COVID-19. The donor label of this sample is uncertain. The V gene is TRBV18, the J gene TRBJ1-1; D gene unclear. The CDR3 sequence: CASSPTRDTEAFF. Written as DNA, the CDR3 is TGTGCCAGCTCACCCACCCGGGACACTGAAGCTTTCTTT.